These 21 T cell receptor beta chains came from one sample sequenced in a study of lymphopenia after photon versus proton radiotherapy. Assay: immunoSEQ multiplex PCR; the TCRdb copy retains only in-frame clones and omits some. The sample gives 55,000 to 70,000 clones, around 86% of which show up once; 11% is in the top ten. The specimen comprised peripheral blood, sampled from a patient treated with proton-based radiotherapy. All receptors derive from a man older than 75 with esophageal cancer.

The chain employs TRBV7-9 and TRBJ1-1, with no clear D. V lost 1 base and J lost 0, with 6 bases in between. The germline CDR1 and CDR2 sequences are SEHNR and FQNEAQ (reference sequence). The CDR3 extends over 14 amino acids. CDR3 residues: CASSLGQVNTEAFF. The CDR3, as DNA: TGTGCCAGCAGCTTAGGCCAGGTGAACACTGAAGCTTTCTTT.

V is TRBV5-1 and J is TRBJ1-1; D is undetermined. Looked up from germline, CDR1 is SGHRS and CDR2 is YFSETQ. There are 14 residues in the CDR3. Deletions cut 0 bases from V and 7 bases from J, with 13 bases between. CDR3 region: CASSLDTGSVEAFF. As DNA, the CDR3 is TGCGCCAGCAGCTTGGACACGGGCTCAGTTGAAGCTTTCTTT.

This sequence joins TRBV19 and TRBJ2-3; D unclear. Looked up from germline, CDR1 is LNHDA and CDR2 is SQIVND (reference sequence). The CDR3 is made up of 13 amino acids. Trimming cost V 5 bases and J 6 bases, with 12 bases left between them. The CDR3: CASSPSDWDTQYF. Here the CDR3 DNA reads TGTGCCAGTAGTCCATCCGACTGGGATACGCAGTATTTT.

J is TRBJ1-1 and V is TRBV29-1; D possibly corresponds to TRBD1 (5 bases). V lost 8 bases, J lost 1 base, and 14 bases lay in between. The CDR3 has 13 amino acids. Looked up from germline, CDR1 is SQVTM and CDR2 is ANQGSEA. The chain's CDR3 is CSLPTVRNTEAFF. CDR3 DNA sequence: TGCAGCCTACCGACAGTCCGGAACACTGAAGCTTTCTTT.

The genes are TRBV7-8 and TRBJ2-2, with TRBD2 matching over 13 bases. Germline CDR1 reads SGHVS; CDR2 reads FQNEAQ. The CDR3 length is 17 residues. J lost 0 bases, V lost 6 bases, and 4 bases had no gene match. CDR3 in amino acids: CASSRLAGGPNTGELFF. CDR3 nucleotides: TGTGCCAGCAGTCGACTAGCGGGAGGCCCGAACACCGGGGAGCTGTTTTTT.

The chain joins TRBV4-3 to TRBJ2-7; the match to TRBD2 covers 10 bases. The CDR3 runs 15 residues. Trimming removed 3 bases from V and 6 bases from J; junction bases left unmatched: 8. Germline CDR1 LGHNA, CDR2 YSLEER. Here the CDR3 DNA reads TGCGCCAGCAGCCAGTGGGCTAGCGGGAGCTCCGAGCAGTACTTC. Translation gives CASSQWASGSSEQYF.

This clone was counted once. The chain recombines TRBV6-5 with TRBJ2-5; TRBD1 aligns across 7 bases. The CDR3 totals 14 residues. Trimming at V came to 1 base and at J to 2 bases, leaving 1 base not matched to a gene. Germline V gene data show CDR1 as MNHEY and CDR2 as SVGAGI. The CDR3 sequence: CASSYWDSQETQYF. The CDR3 nucleotides are TGTGCCAGCAGTTACTGGGACAGTCAAGAGACCCAGTACTTC.

The chain recombines TRBV5-6 with TRBJ2-5, with 10 bases that match TRBD2. The V gene's germline CDR1 is SGHDT and CDR2 YYEEEE. The V and J ends lost 4 bases and 3 bases, in that order; junction bases with no gene match: 9. The CDR3 length is 16 residues. CDR3 amino acids: CASSLETLAGEETQYF. CDR3 DNA sequence: TGTGCCAGCAGCCTAGAGACGCTAGCGGGAGAAGAGACCCAGTACTTC. Together with reference TRBV5-6 and TRBJ2-5, the CDR3 gives the full variable domain: DAGVTQSPTHLIKTRGQQVTLRCSPKSGHDTVSWYQQALGQGPQFIFQYYEEEERQRGNFPDRFSGHQFPNYSSELNVNALLLGDSALYLCASSLETLAGEETQYFGPGTRLLVL.

V is TRBV6-5 and J is TRBJ2-1; D unresolved. The CDR3 is 14 amino acids. V dropped 2 bases and J dropped 0 bases, with 5 bases sitting between them. CDR1 is MNHEY, CDR2 SVGAGI, per germline. In DNA, the CDR3 is TGTGCCAGCAGTTACGGTAGCTCCTACAATGAGCAGTTCTTC. It is translated as CASSYGSSYNEQFF.

In regard to this clone: Other DNA sequences in this specimen translate into the identical CDR3. The V gene is TRBV7-9, the J gene TRBJ1-2; unclear D gene. V was shortened by 6 bases and J by 4 bases, with 9 bases between the two germline ends. CDR3 length: 12 residues. In germline, CDR1 is SEHNR, CDR2 FQNEAQ (reference sequence). Here the CDR3 reads CASSSMGYGYTF. The CDR3 nucleotides are TGTGCCAGCAGTTCCATGGGCTATGGCTACACCTTC.

This sequence joins TRBV6-1 and TRBJ1-5; 10 nucleotides line up with TRBD1. Germline V gene sequence: CDR1 MNHNS, CDR2 SASEGT. The CDR3 has 14 residues. V gave up 9 bases and J gave up 7 bases; unmatched junction bases: 9. The chain's CDR3 is CASTGTGVKQPQHF. In DNA form, the CDR3 reads TGTGCCAGTACCGGGACAGGGGTAAAACAGCCCCAGCATTTT.

The genes are TRBV7-2 and TRBJ2-3; no definite D call. This CDR3 contains 15 residues. With 5 bases removed from V and 1 base from J, the gap between germline ends came to 13 bases. Germline assignment: CDR1 SGHTA and CDR2 FQGNSA. The CDR3 loop is CASSRGTVGTDTQYF. For the CDR3, the DNA is TGTGCCAGCAGCCGAGGAACCGTTGGCACAGATACGCAGTATTTT.

The rearrangement links TRBV11-2 to TRBJ2-7, with D perhaps assigned TRBD1 or TRBD2 (6 bases each). V was pared by 0 bases and J by 2 bases, with 11 bases between. The length of the CDR3 is 15 residues. Germline V gene lookup returns CDR1 SGHAT and CDR2 FQNNGV. CDR3 DNA: TGTGCCAGCAGCTTAGAGTGGGGGGCCCCCTACGAGCAGTACTTC. Protein sequence: CASSLEWGAPYEQYF.

This sequence joins TRBV5-6 and TRBJ1-4; D call uncertain. Germline V gene lookup returns CDR1 SGHDT and CDR2 YYEEEE. This CDR3 contains 15 residues. V was clipped by 4 bases and J by 7 bases, with 17 bases between them. For the CDR3, the DNA is TGTGCCAGCAGCAGATACTCCTCCCCCGGTGAAAAACTGTTTTTT. Protein: CASSRYSSPGEKLFF.

The V call is TRBV5-1, the J call TRBJ2-5; D is tentatively TRBD1 or TRBD2 (6 bases each). CDR1 and CDR2 from the germline V gene are SGHRS and YFSETQ. Deletions cut 5 bases from V and 4 bases from J, with 9 bases between. The CDR3 is 12 amino acids. CDR3 in DNA: TGCGCCAGCAGTGAGGGGGGAGAGACCCAGTACTTC. Translated, it gives CASSEGGETQYF.

In DNA form, the CDR3 reads TGTGCCAGCAGCCGGTGGGGCACTGAAGCTTTCTTT. It translates to CASSRWGTEAFF. This chain connects TRBV14 to TRBJ1-1; D is unresolved. The CDR3 has 12 amino acids. The V end lost 4 bases, the J end lost 4 bases, and 7 bases lay between the germline ends. Germline lookup yields CDR1 SGHDN and CDR2 FVKESK. Combining the CDR3 with reference TRBV14 and TRBJ1-1 gives the whole variable domain EAGVTQFPSHSVIEKGQTVTLRCDPISGHDNLYWYRRVMGKEIKFLLHFVKESKQDESGMPNNRFLAERTGGTYSTLKVQPAELEDSGVYFCASSRWGTEAFFGQGTRLTVV.

The chain links TRBV29-1 to TRBJ1-1; D perhaps matches TRBD1 (5 bases). From germline, CDR1 is SQVTM and CDR2 ANQGSEA. The germline V and J ends were trimmed by 8 bases and 3 bases, with 19 bases remaining between them. This CDR3 is built from 14 residues. For the CDR3, the DNA is TGCAGCTCGAGGGGCGGAGGAGTTCACACTGAAGCTTTCTTT. As protein: CSSRGGGVHTEAFF.

The sample holds one count of this clone. DNA for the CDR3: TGTGCCAGCAGCTTGGAAGACCCATTACGGCCAGATACGCAGTATTTT. It is translated as CASSLEDPLRPDTQYF. The rearrangement uses TRBV7-3 and TRBJ2-3; no clear D. Per the germline V gene, CDR1 is SGHTA and CDR2 is FQGTGA. V lost 3 bases and J lost 4, with 17 bases in between. The CDR3 contains 16 residues. The entire variable domain, with the rest obtained from reference TRBV7-3 and TRBJ2-3, is as follows: GAGVSQTPSNKVTEKGKYVELRCDPISGHTALYWYRQSLGQGPEFLIYFQGTGAADDSGLPNDRFFAVRPEGSVSTLKIQRTERGDSAVYLCASSLEDPLRPDTQYFGPGTRLTVL.

This clone appeared a single time. This sequence joins TRBV7-2 and TRBJ2-1; 13 nucleotides align to TRBD2. Germline lookup yields CDR1 SGHTA and CDR2 FQGNSA. CDR3 length: 15 amino acids. The V segment lost 0 bases and the J segment 12 bases; nucleotides outside the gene matches: 5. In DNA, the CDR3 is TGTGCCAGCAGCTTAGCTGGACTAGCGGGAGACCCGCAGTTCTTC. This gives the protein CASSLAGLAGDPQFF.

This chain links TRBV5-8 with TRBJ2-5; D possibly corresponds to TRBD1 (6 bases). This CDR3 spans 14 amino acids. Trimming pared 4 bases from V and 5 bases from J, leaving 15 bases between. Germline CDR1 SGHTS, CDR2 YDEGEE. The CDR3 nucleotides read TGTGCCAGCAGCCCGGTCACAGGGTTGGAGACCCAGTACTTC. Amino acid sequence: CASSPVTGLETQYF.

The CDR3 sequence: CASSFSGGHEQYF. Here the CDR3 DNA reads TGTGCCAGCAGTTTCTCAGGGGGGCACGAGCAGTACTTC. The J gene is TRBJ2-7, the V gene TRBV27; TRBD1 might be the D (7 bases). Trimming left V 3 bases short and J 5 bases short, with 11 bases between. Germline CDR1 MNHEY, CDR2 SMNVEV (reference sequence). The CDR3 is 13 residues long.